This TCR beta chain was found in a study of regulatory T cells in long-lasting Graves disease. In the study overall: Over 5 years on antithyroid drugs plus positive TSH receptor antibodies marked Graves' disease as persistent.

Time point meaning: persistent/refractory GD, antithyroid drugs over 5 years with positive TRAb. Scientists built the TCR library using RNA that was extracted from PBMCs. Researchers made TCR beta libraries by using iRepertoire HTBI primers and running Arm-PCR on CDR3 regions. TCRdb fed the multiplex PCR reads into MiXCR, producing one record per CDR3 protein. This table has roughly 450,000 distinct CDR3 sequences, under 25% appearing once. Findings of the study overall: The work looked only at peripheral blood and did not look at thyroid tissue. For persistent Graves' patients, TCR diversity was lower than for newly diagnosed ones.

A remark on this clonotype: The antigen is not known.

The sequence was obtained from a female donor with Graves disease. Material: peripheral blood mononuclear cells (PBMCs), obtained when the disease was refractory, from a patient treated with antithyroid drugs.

The CDR3 spells CASSLGTQNTGELFF. CDR3 coding DNA: TGTGCCAGCAGCTTAGGGACCCAAAACACCGGGGAGCTGTTTTTT. V is TRBV7-6 and J is TRBJ2-2; D gene uncertain. V lost 1 base and J lost 2, with 8 bases in between. CDR1 is SGHVS and CDR2 is FNYEAQ in the germline V gene. The CDR3 consists of 15 residues.